This TCR beta chain was sequenced in a study of OX40 agonist ivuxolimab in advanced cancers. Study findings and constraints: With doses of 0.1-3.0 mg/kg, partial responders showed among the lowest clonal expansion.

In regard to this clone: Its antigen is undetermined.

The CDR3 totals 15 residues. Per the germline V gene, CDR1 is MNHEY and CDR2 is SVGAGI. V lost 8 bases and J 1 base, leaving 17 bases between the germline ends. Some clones are missing from TCRdb's copy, which holds only in-frame ones; the method was immunoSEQ multiplex PCR. The sample shows over 65,000 clones, roughly 90% of them seen only once. Sequencing was performed on CD4+ or CD8+ T cells sorted from blood, taken in a trial of the OX40 agonist ivuxolimab. This clonotype was obtained from an adult with an advanced solid tumor such as melanoma, head and neck, liver or kidney cancer. The chain links TRBV6-5 to TRBJ1-2; D unresolved. DNA for the CDR3: TGTGCCAGCTTAGAACGCGTCAGCCTTAACTATGGCTACACCTTC. Its translation is CASLERVSLNYGYTF.